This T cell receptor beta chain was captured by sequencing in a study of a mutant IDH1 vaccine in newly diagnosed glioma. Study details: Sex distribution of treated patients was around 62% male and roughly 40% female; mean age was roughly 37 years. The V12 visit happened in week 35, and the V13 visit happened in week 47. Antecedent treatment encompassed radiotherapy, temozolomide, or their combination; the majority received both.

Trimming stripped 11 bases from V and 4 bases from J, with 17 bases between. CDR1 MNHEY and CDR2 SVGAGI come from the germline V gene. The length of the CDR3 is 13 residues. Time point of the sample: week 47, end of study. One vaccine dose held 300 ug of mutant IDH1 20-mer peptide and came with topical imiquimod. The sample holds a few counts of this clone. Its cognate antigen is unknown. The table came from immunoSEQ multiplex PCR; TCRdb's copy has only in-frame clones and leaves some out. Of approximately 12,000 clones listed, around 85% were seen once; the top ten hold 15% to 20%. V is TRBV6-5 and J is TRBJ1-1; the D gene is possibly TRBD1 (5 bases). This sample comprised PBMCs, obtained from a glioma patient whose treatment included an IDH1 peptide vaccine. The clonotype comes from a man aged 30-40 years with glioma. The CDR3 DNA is TGTGCCGCAGGCACCCGGGGGGTCACTGAAGCTTTCTTT. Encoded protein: CAAGTRGVTEAFF.